This TCR beta chain was observed in a study of blood T cells in healthy people across ages. A second PCR of roughly 7 to 11 cycles used a sample-barcoded 5' primer and a J-beta primer mix. TCRdb reprocessed the 5' RACE reads via MiXCR and lists one record per CDR3 protein. The profile covers 750,000 or so distinct CDR3 sequences, with just under 25% appearing a single time and roughly a tenth taken by the ten largest. This sample was also put to use in a study of T cells of mothers and their children.

This sequence was found in a boy aged 10-17 years in good health. Sequenced input: blood.

CDR3 sequence reads: CASRAGFTGELFF. CDR3 coding DNA: TGTGCCAGCAGGGCAGGATTCACCGGGGAGCTGTTTTTT. The gene calls are TRBV28 and TRBJ2-2, with D unresolved. Germline V CDR1 and CDR2: MDHEN, SYDVKM. CDR3 length: 13 amino acids. Deletions cut 6 bases from V and 4 bases from J, with 9 bases between.